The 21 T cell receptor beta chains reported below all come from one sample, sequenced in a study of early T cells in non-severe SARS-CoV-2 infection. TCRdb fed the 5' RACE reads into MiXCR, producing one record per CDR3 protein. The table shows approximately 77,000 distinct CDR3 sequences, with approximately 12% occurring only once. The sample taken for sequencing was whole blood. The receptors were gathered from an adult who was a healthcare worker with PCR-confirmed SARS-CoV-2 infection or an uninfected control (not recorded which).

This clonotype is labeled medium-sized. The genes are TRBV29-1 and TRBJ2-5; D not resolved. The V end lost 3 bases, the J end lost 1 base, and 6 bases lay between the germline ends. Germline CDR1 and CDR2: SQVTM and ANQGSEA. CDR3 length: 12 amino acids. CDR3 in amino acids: CSVDGSQETQYF. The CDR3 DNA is TGCAGCGTTGATGGCAGCCAAGAGACCCAGTACTTC.

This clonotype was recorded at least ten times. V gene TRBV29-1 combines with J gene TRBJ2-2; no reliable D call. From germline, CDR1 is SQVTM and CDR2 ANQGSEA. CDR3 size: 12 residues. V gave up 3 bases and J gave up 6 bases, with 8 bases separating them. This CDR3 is CSVEGISGELFF. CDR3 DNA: TGCAGCGTTGAGGGAATCTCCGGGGAGCTGTTTTTT.

CDR3 nucleotides: TGCAGTGCTAGAGAACTAGCGGGAGGAAAGACCCAGTACTTC. This gives the protein CSARELAGGKTQYF. The chain carries TRBV20-1 and TRBJ2-5; 12 positions match TRBD2. Germline V gives CDR1 DFQATT, CDR2 SNEGSKA (reference sequence). The CDR3 is 14 amino acids. Unmatched junction bases numbered 2, after V lost 0 bases and J lost 6 bases.

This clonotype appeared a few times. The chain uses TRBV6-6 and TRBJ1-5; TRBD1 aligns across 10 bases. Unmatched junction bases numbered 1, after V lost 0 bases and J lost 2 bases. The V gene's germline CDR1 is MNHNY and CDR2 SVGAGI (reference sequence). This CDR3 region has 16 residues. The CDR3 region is CASSYSDRGGNQPQHF. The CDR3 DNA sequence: TGTGCCAGCAGTTACTCGGACAGGGGGGGCAATCAGCCCCAGCATTTT.

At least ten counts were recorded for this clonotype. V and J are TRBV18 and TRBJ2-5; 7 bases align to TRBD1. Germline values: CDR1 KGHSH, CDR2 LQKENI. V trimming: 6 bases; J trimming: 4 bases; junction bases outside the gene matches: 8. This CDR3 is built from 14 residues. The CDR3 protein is CASSGQGDRETQYF. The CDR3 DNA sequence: TGTGCCAGCTCCGGCCAGGGGGATCGAGAGACCCAGTACTTC.

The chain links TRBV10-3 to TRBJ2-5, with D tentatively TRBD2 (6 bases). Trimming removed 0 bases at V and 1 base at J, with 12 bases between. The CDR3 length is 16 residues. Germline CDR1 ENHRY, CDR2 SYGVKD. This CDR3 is CAISESNQAGQETQYF. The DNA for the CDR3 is TGTGCCATCAGTGAGTCGAACCAAGCGGGCCAAGAGACCCAGTACTTC.

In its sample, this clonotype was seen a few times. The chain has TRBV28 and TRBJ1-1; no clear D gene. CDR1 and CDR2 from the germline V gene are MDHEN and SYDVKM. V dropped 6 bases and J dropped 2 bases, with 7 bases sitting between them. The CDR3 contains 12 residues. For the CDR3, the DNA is TGTGCCAGCAGCATGAGTAACACTGAAGCTTTCTTT. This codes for CASSMSNTEAFF.

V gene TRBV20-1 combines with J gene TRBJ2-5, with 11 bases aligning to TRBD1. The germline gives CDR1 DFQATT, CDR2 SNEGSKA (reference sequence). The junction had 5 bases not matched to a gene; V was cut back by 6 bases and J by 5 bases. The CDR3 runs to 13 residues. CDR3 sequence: CSAGQGAAETQYF. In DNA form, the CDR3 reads TGCAGTGCCGGACAGGGGGCGGCGGAGACCCAGTACTTC.

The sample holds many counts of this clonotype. The chain's CDR3 is CASSPGTGRDTQYF. In DNA form, the CDR3 reads TGCGCCAGCAGTCCGGGGACAGGGAGAGATACGCAGTATTTT. This chain connects TRBV5-1 to TRBJ2-3; 9 bases align to TRBD1. Trimming cost V 5 bases and J 5 bases; bases outside gene matches: 6. Per germline, CDR1 SGHRS and CDR2 YFSETQ. The CDR3 runs 14 residues.

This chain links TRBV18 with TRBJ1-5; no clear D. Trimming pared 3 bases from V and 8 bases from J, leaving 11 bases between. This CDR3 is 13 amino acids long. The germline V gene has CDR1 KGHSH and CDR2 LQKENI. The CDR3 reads CASSPHRDEPQHF. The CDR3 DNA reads TGTGCCAGCTCACCCCACCGGGATGAGCCCCAGCATTTT.

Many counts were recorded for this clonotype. DNA of the CDR3: TGTGCCAGCAGTCTGGGTGTTGAGCAGTACTTC. Its translation: CASSLGVEQYF. This rearrangement joins TRBV27 to TRBJ2-7, with D unresolved. The V gene lost 5 bases and the J gene lost 7 bases, with 9 bases spanning the gap. Germline-derived CDR1 and CDR2 are MNHEY and SMNVEV (reference sequence). The CDR3 sequence is 11 residues long.

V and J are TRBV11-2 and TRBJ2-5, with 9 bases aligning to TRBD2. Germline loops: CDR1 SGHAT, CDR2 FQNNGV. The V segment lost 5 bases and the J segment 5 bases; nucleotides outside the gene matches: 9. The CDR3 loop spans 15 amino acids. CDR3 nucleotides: TGTGCCAGCAGCGTAACCGGGACTAGCACGGAGACCCAGTACTTC. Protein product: CASSVTGTSTETQYF. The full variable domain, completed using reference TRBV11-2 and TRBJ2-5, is EAGVAQSPRYKIIEKRQSVAFWCNPISGHATLYWYQQILGQGPKLLIQFQNNGVVDDSQLPKDRFSAERLKGVDSTLKIQPAKLEDSAVYLCASSVTGTSTETQYFGPGTRLLVL.

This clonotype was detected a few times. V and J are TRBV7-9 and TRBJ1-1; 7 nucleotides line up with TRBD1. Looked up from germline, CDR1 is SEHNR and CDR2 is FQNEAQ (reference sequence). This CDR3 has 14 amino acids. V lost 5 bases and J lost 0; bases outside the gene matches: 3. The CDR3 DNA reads TGTGCCAGCAGCGGGGGGACAGTGAACACTGAAGCTTTCTTT. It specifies CASSGGTVNTEAFF.

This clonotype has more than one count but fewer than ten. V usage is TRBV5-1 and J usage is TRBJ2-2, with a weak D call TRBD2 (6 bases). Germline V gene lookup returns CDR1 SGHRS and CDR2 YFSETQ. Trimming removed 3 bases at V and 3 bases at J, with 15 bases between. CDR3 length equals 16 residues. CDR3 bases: TGCGCCAGCAGCTCCGGGACTCCCTCATACACCGGGGAGCTGTTTTTT. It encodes CASSSGTPSYTGELFF.

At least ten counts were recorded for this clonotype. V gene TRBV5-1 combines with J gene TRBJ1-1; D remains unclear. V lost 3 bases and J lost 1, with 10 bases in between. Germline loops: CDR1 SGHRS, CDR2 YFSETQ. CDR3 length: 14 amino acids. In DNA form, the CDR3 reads TGCGCCAGCAGCTCGACGGCGGAGAACACTGAAGCTTTCTTT. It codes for CASSSTAENTEAFF.

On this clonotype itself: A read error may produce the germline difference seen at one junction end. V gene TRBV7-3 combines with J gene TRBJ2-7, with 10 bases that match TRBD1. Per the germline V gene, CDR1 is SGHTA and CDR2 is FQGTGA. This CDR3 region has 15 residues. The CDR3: CVSSSQPGQGYEQYF. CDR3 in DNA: TGTGTCAGCAGCTCGCAACCGGGACAGGGGTACGAGCAGTACTTC.

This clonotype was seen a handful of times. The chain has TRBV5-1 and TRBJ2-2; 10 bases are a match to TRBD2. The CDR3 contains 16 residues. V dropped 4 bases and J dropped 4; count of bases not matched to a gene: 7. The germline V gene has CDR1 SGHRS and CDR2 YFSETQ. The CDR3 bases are TGCGCCAGCAGCATACTAGCGGGACCCGGCACCGGGGAGCTGTTTTTT. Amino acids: CASSILAGPGTGELFF.

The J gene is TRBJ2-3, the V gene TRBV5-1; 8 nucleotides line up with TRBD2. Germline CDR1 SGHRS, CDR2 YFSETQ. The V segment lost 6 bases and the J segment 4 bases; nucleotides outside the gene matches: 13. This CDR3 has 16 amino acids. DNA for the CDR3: TGCGCCAGCAAAAAGGGTAATAGCGGGATACCAGATACGCAGTATTTT. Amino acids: CASKKGNSGIPDTQYF.

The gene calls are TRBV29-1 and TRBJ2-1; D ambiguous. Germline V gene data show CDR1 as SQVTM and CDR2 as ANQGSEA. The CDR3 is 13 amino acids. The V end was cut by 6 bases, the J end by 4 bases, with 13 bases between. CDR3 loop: CSVGIGSYNEQFF. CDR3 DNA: TGCAGCGTCGGCATCGGATCGTACAATGAGCAGTTCTTC.

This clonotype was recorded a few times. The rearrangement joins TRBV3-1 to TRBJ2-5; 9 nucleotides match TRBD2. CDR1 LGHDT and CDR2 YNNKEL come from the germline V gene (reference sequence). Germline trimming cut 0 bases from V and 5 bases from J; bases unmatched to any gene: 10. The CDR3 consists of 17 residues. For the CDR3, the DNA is TGTGCCAGCAGCCAAGATCTAGCGGGATCAGAGGGGGAGACCCAGTACTTC. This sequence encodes CASSQDLAGSEGETQYF.

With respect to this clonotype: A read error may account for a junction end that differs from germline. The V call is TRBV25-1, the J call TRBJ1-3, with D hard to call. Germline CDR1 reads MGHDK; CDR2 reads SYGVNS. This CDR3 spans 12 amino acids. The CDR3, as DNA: TGTGCCAGCAGTTCATCTGAAAACACCATATATTTT. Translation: CASSSSENTIYF.